The TCR beta chain described here comes from a study of cytomegalovirus exposure and HLA in healthy donors. The study's findings and limits: Across HLA loci, a later analysis found differing TCR association rates, with DRB1 most and HLA-C fewest. Later analysis associated a missense DCLRE1C variant with TCR beta V- and J-gene trimming. Analysis performed later showed TCR beta chains linked to HLA being more clonally expanded than equally common others. A later analysis by the authors found several of the most significant clusters apparently linked to common viral pathogens.

A note on this clone: The target antigen is unknown.

The V and J ends lost 6 bases and 2 bases, in that order; junction bases with no gene match: 4. This CDR3 has 14 residues. Germline CDR1 SGHTA, CDR2 FQGNSA. It was with 60 Vbeta and 13 Jbeta primers that the PCR ran. Clones were read by immunoSEQ multiplex PCR, and TCRdb kept only the in-frame ones, dropping some. The repertoire consists of some 160,000 clones, with roughly four fifths occurring once and the leading ten covering 1.5% to 1.9%. Sample: PBMCs. The sequence came from a man aged 35-49 years in good health and CMV-seronegative. The V gene is TRBV7-2, the J gene TRBJ1-5, with 7 bases that match TRBD1. CDR3 residues: CASRSGQRNQPQHF. DNA of the CDR3: TGTGCCAGCAGGTCGGGACAGCGCAATCAGCCCCAGCATTTT.